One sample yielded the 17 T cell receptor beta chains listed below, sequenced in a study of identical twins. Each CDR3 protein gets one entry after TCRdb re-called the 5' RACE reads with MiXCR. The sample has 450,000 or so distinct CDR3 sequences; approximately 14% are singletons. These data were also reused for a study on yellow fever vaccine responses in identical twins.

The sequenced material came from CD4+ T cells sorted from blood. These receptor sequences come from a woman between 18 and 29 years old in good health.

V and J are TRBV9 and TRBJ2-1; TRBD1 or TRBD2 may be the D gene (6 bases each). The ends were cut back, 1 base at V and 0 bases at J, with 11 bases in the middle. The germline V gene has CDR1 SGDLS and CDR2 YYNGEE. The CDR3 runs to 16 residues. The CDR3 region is CASSVLGGTSYNEQFF. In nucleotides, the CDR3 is TGTGCCAGCAGCGTATTAGGGGGGACCTCCTACAATGAGCAGTTCTTC.

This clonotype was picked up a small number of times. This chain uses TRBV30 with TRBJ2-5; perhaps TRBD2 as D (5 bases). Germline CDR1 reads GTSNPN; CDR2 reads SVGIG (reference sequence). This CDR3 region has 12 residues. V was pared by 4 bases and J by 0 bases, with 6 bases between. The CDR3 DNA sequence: TGTGCCTGGACCGGGAACCAAGAGACCCAGTACTTC. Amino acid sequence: CAWTGNQETQYF.

The CDR3 loop is CASSLGGQFNSPLHF. In DNA form, the CDR3 reads TGTGCCAGCAGCTTAGGGGGACAGTTCAATTCACCCCTCCACTTT. The rearrangement links TRBV7-9 to TRBJ1-6; TRBD1 matches at 7 bases. The CDR3 length is 15 residues. Germline V gives CDR1 SEHNR, CDR2 FQNEAQ (reference sequence). V shed 1 base, J shed 7 bases, and the junction held 4 bases outside the gene matches.

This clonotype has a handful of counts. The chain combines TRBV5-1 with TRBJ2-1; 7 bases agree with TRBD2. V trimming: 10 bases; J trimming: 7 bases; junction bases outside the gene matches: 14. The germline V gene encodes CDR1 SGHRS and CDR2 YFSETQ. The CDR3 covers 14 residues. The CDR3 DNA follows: TGCGCCCGGGGAGGGCAGGGAATGACTAATGAGCAGTTCTTC. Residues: CARGGQGMTNEQFF.

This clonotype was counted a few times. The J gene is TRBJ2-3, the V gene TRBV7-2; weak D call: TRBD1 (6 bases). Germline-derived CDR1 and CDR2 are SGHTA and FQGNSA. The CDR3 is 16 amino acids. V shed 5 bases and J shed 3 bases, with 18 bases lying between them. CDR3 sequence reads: CASSPPWDQGTDTQYF. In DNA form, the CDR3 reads TGTGCCAGCAGCCCCCCTTGGGATCAGGGGACAGATACGCAGTATTTT.

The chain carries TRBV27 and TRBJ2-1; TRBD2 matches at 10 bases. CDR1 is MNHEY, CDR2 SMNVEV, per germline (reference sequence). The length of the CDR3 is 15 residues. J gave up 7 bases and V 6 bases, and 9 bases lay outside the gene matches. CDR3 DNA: TGTGCCAGCAGCCCAACTAGCGGGACACAGAATGAGCAGTTCTTC. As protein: CASSPTSGTQNEQFF.

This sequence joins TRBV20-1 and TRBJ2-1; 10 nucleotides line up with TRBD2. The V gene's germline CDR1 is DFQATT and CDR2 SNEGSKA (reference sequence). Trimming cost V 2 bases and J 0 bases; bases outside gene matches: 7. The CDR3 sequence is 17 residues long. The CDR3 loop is CSARYFSGRSSYNEQFF. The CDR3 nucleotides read TGCAGTGCTAGATACTTTAGCGGGAGGAGCTCCTACAATGAGCAGTTCTTC.

The CDR3 region has the DNA TGCGCCAGCAGCCTCGTGTATGGGGGGCTAGAAGAGACCCAGTACTTC. This gives the protein CASSLVYGGLEETQYF. The chain links TRBV4-3 to TRBJ2-5; the D gene could be TRBD1 or TRBD2 (6 bases each). The CDR3 sequence is 16 residues long. V lost 4 bases, J lost 3 bases, and 18 bases lay in between. CDR1 is LGHNA and CDR2 is YSLEER in the germline V gene.

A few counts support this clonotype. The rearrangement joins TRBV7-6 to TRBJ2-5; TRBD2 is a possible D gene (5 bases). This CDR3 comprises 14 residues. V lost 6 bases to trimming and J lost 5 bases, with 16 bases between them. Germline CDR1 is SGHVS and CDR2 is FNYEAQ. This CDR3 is CASRTYEGAETQYF. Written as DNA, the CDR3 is TGTGCCAGCAGAACCTATGAGGGCGCGGAGACCCAGTACTTC.

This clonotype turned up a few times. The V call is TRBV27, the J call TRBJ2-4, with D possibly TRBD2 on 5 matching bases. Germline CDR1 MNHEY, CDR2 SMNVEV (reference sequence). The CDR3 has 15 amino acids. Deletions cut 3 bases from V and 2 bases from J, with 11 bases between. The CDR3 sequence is CASSFLGGSKNIQYF. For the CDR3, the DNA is TGTGCCAGCAGTTTTTTGGGCGGGTCCAAAAACATTCAGTACTTC.

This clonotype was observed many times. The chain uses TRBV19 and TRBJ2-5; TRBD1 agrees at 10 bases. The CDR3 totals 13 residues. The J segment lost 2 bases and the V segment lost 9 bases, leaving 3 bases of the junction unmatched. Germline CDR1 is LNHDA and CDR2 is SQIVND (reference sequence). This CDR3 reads CASRDRGQETQYF. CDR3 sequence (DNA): TGTGCCAGCAGGGACAGGGGTCAAGAGACCCAGTACTTC.

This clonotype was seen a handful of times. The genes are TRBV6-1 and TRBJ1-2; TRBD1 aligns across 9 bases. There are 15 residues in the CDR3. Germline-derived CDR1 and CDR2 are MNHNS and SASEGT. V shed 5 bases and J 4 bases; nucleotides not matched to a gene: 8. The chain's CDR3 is CASSLGQGPLYGYTF. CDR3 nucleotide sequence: TGTGCCAGCAGTCTGGGACAGGGCCCCCTCTATGGCTACACCTTC.

CDR3: CASSALSGPNSYEQYF. CDR3 DNA: TGTGCCAGCAGCGCTCTTAGCGGGCCCAACTCCTACGAGCAGTACTTC. The chain combines TRBV7-8 with TRBJ2-7, with TRBD2 matching over 7 bases. The CDR3 consists of 16 residues. Germline CDR1 and CDR2: SGHVS and FQNEAQ. V lost 5 bases and J lost 0; bases outside the gene matches: 10.

The CDR3 spells CASSPGGLAREQYF. CDR3 in DNA: TGTGCCAGCAGCCCTGGGGGACTAGCGAGAGAGCAGTACTTC. The chain is built from TRBV7-3 and TRBJ2-7, with TRBD2 identical over 10 bases. V was pared by 5 bases and J by 7 bases, with 8 bases of the junction left unmatched. The CDR3 is 14 amino acids. CDR1 is SGHTA, CDR2 FQGTGA, per germline.

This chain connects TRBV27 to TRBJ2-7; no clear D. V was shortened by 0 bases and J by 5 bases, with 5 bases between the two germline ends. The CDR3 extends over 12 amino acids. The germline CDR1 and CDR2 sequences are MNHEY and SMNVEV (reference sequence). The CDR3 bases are TGTGCCAGCAGTTTATCGGGTCACGAGCAGTACTTC. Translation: CASSLSGHEQYF.

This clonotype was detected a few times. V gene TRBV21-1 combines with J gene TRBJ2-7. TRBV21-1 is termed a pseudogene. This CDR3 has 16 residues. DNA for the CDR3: TGTGCCAGCAGCAAAGCCCTTGGCCTAGCGGGCACCGAGCAGTACTTC. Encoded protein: CASSKALGLAGTEQYF.

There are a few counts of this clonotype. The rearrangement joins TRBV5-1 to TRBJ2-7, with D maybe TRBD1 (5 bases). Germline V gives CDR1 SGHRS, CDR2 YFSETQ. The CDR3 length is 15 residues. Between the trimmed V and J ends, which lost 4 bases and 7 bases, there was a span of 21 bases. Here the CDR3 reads CASSPLAHQGGEQYF. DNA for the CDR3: TGCGCCAGCAGCCCTTTAGCACATCAGGGCGGAGAGCAGTACTTC.